A selection of T cell receptor beta chains follows, all from one sample in a study of T cell repertoires in cytomegalovirus infection. TCRdb used MiXCR to reprocess the reads, holding one entry per CDR3 protein. The sample holds 500,000 or so distinct CDR3 sequences, more than 15% seen once. What was sequenced was CD8+ T cells from PBMCs. These TCRs come from a human donor in good health (CMV status not recorded). Some clones in this sample may be carry-over from other donors' samples. Each CDR3 is given with its conserved first and last residue. Each record gives: V gene, J gene, D gene, clone size, CDR3 protein, CDR3 DNA. D genes are given only for firm matches. Part of the rows lack a size; the others show once, few, many or a class for expanded clones.

v_gene: TRBV7-8
j_gene: TRBJ1-3
d_gene: TRBD1
abundance: many
CDR3aa: CASTPGQRNGNTIYF
CDR3nt: TGTGCCAGCACCCCGGGACAGCGAAATGGAAACACCATATATTTT

v_gene: TRBV19
j_gene: TRBJ2-5
d_gene: -
abundance: -
CDR3aa: CASSTTGIETQYF
CDR3nt: TGTGCCAGTAGTACTACGGGGATAGAGACCCAGTACTTC

v_gene: TRBV27
j_gene: TRBJ2-5
d_gene: TRBD1
abundance: -
CDR3aa: CASSPPTGAYLIETQYF
CDR3nt: TGTGCCAGCAGTCCGCCGACAGGGGCCTATCTAATAGAGACCCAGTACTTC

v_gene: TRBV19
j_gene: TRBJ1-5
d_gene: -
abundance: few
CDR3aa: CASRVGARSNQPQHF
CDR3nt: TGTGCCAGTAGGGTGGGTGCCCGGAGCAATCAGCCCCAGCATTTT

v_gene: TRBV7-8
j_gene: TRBJ2-1
d_gene: TRBD2
abundance: many
CDR3aa: CASSLESSGGDEQFF
CDR3nt: TGTGCCAGCAGCTTAGAGTCTAGCGGGGGCGATGAGCAGTTCTTC

v_gene: TRBV20-1
j_gene: TRBJ2-7
d_gene: TRBD2
abundance: -
CDR3aa: CSAKGLAVVSYEQYF
CDR3nt: TGCAGTGCTAAGGGACTAGCGGTTGTCTCCTACGAGCAGTACTTC

v_gene: TRBV19
j_gene: TRBJ1-3
d_gene: -
abundance: few
CDR3aa: CASSIDLLGSSGNTIYF
CDR3nt: TGTGCCAGTAGTATAGATCTTCTGGGGAGCTCTGGAAACACCATATATTTT

v_gene: TRBV9
j_gene: TRBJ1-2
d_gene: -
abundance: many
CDR3aa: CASSSRGDGYTF
CDR3nt: TGTGCCAGCAGTTCCCGGGGGGATGGCTACACCTTC

v_gene: TRBV7-9
j_gene: TRBJ2-7
d_gene: TRBD2
abundance: few
CDR3aa: CASSAGTSGPYEQYF
CDR3nt: TGTGCCAGCAGCGCCGGGACTAGCGGCCCCTACGAGCAGTACTTC

v_gene: TRBV5-8
j_gene: TRBJ2-5
d_gene: -
abundance: many
CDR3aa: CASSLDIAETQYF
CDR3nt: TGTGCCAGCAGCCTCGACATTGCAGAGACCCAGTACTTC

v_gene: TRBV11-2
j_gene: TRBJ2-1
d_gene: -
abundance: many
CDR3aa: CASSTLSSFDNEQFF
CDR3nt: TGTGCCAGCAGCACCCTGTCCAGCTTCGACAATGAGCAGTTCTTC

v_gene: TRBV20-1
j_gene: TRBJ2-7
d_gene: TRBD1
abundance: few
CDR3aa: CSAIGTGVYEQYF
CDR3nt: TGCAGTGCTATCGGGACAGGTGTTTACGAGCAGTACTTC

v_gene: TRBV29-1
j_gene: TRBJ1-1
d_gene: TRBD1
abundance: -
CDR3aa: CSVEGQLTNTEAFF
CDR3nt: TGCAGCGTTGAGGGACAGCTAACGAACACTGAAGCTTTCTTT

v_gene: TRBV11-2
j_gene: TRBJ2-7
d_gene: -
abundance: -
CDR3aa: CASSSLTRGEHYEQYF
CDR3nt: TGTGCCAGCAGCTCCCTTACTAGGGGAGAACACTACGAGCAGTACTTC

v_gene: TRBV6-6
j_gene: TRBJ2-1
d_gene: TRBD1
abundance: many
CDR3aa: CASSYSDRGPNEQFF
CDR3nt: TGTGCCAGCAGTTACTCGGACAGGGGGCCGAATGAGCAGTTCTTC

v_gene: TRBV5-1
j_gene: TRBJ2-7
d_gene: -
abundance: few
CDR3aa: CASSLTGSREQYF
CDR3nt: TGCGCCAGCAGCTTAACAGGGTCGAGGGAGCAGTACTTC

v_gene: TRBV4-2
j_gene: TRBJ2-7
d_gene: -
abundance: many
CDR3aa: CASSQVESDSYEQYF
CDR3nt: TGTGCCAGCAGCCAAGTTGAGTCAGACTCCTACGAGCAGTACTTC

v_gene: TRBV29-1
j_gene: TRBJ2-7
d_gene: -
abundance: few
CDR3aa: CSVAGGGEQYF
CDR3nt: TGCAGCGTTGCCGGAGGGGGCGAGCAGTACTTC

v_gene: TRBV9
j_gene: TRBJ2-6
d_gene: TRBD1
abundance: -
CDR3aa: CASSSDRGLGSGANVLTF
CDR3nt: TGTGCCAGCAGCTCCGACAGGGGACTTGGCTCTGGGGCCAACGTCCTGACTTTC

v_gene: TRBV4-1
j_gene: TRBJ2-1
d_gene: TRBD2
abundance: few
CDR3aa: CASSHRLAGGLGNEQFF
CDR3nt: TGCGCCAGCAGCCATAGACTAGCGGGAGGGTTGGGGAATGAGCAGTTCTTC

v_gene: TRBV14
j_gene: TRBJ2-1
d_gene: -
abundance: many
CDR3aa: CASSQRYNEQFF
CDR3nt: TGTGCCAGCAGCCAACGTTACAATGAGCAGTTCTTC

v_gene: TRBV2
j_gene: TRBJ2-1
d_gene: TRBD2
abundance: -
CDR3aa: CASSPPLAGDNEQFF
CDR3nt: TGTGCCAGCAGCCCCCCACTAGCGGGAGACAATGAGCAGTTCTTC

v_gene: TRBV4-2
j_gene: TRBJ2-1
d_gene: -
abundance: few
CDR3aa: CASSQSPGNEQFF
CDR3nt: TGTGCCAGCAGCCAGTCCCCGGGCAATGAGCAGTTCTTC

v_gene: TRBV10-3
j_gene: TRBJ1-1
d_gene: TRBD1
abundance: -
CDR3aa: CAISGPSETGARTEAFF
CDR3nt: TGTGCCATCAGTGGCCCCTCTGAGACAGGGGCGCGCACTGAAGCTTTCTTT

v_gene: TRBV5-6
j_gene: TRBJ1-2
d_gene: -
abundance: many
CDR3aa: CASSGRALYGYTF
CDR3nt: TGTGCCAGCAGCGGTAGGGCACTCTATGGCTACACCTTC

v_gene: TRBV6-5
j_gene: TRBJ2-2
d_gene: TRBD2
abundance: many
CDR3aa: CASSYPYSGSNTGELFF
CDR3nt: TGTGCCAGCAGTTACCCTTATAGCGGGAGTAACACCGGGGAGCTGTTTTTT

v_gene: TRBV7-9
j_gene: TRBJ2-7
d_gene: TRBD1
abundance: -
CDR3aa: CASSGTRTGAPYEQYF
CDR3nt: TGTGCCAGCAGCGGGACGAGGACAGGGGCCCCCTACGAGCAGTACTTC

v_gene: TRBV2
j_gene: TRBJ2-1
d_gene: -
abundance: many
CDR3aa: CASSEVETDNEQFF
CDR3nt: TGTGCCAGCAGTGAGGTGGAAACAGACAATGAGCAGTTCTTC

v_gene: TRBV20-1
j_gene: TRBJ2-3
d_gene: -
abundance: few
CDR3aa: CSARGPYSTDTQYF
CDR3nt: TGCAGTGCTAGGGGGCCCTATAGCACAGATACGCAGTATTTT

v_gene: TRBV7-3
j_gene: TRBJ2-2
d_gene: -
abundance: many
CDR3aa: CASSPRLGQSNTGELFF
CDR3nt: TGTGCCAGCAGCCCTAGATTAGGACAGTCGAACACCGGGGAGCTGTTTTTT

v_gene: TRBV27
j_gene: TRBJ2-4
d_gene: TRBD1
abundance: many
CDR3aa: CASSNFPNQGQGNIQYF
CDR3nt: TGTGCCAGCAGCAATTTCCCAAATCAAGGACAGGGCAACATTCAGTACTTC

v_gene: TRBV4-2
j_gene: TRBJ2-1
d_gene: -
abundance: -
CDR3aa: CASSPGPHEQFF
CDR3nt: TGTGCCAGCAGCCCGGGCCCTCATGAGCAGTTCTTC

v_gene: TRBV7-2
j_gene: TRBJ1-1
d_gene: -
abundance: many
CDR3aa: CASSLGGLGEAFF
CDR3nt: TGTGCCAGCAGCTTAGGAGGGTTGGGTGAAGCTTTCTTT

v_gene: TRBV12-3/TRBV12-4
j_gene: TRBJ2-3
d_gene: TRBD2
abundance: many
CDR3aa: CASRPVIAQRENTNTQYF
CDR3nt: TGTGCCAGCAGGCCCGTTATTGCACAGCGGGAGAATACGAATACGCAGTATTTT

v_gene: TRBV30
j_gene: TRBJ1-1
d_gene: -
abundance: many
CDR3aa: CAWTWRGAPNTEAFF
CDR3nt: TGTGCCTGGACGTGGCGGGGGGCGCCGAACACTGAAGCTTTCTTT

v_gene: TRBV5-8
j_gene: TRBJ1-2
d_gene: -
abundance: few
CDR3aa: CASSQDGDSGYTF
CDR3nt: TGTGCCAGCAGCCAGGACGGGGACTCGGGCTACACCTTC